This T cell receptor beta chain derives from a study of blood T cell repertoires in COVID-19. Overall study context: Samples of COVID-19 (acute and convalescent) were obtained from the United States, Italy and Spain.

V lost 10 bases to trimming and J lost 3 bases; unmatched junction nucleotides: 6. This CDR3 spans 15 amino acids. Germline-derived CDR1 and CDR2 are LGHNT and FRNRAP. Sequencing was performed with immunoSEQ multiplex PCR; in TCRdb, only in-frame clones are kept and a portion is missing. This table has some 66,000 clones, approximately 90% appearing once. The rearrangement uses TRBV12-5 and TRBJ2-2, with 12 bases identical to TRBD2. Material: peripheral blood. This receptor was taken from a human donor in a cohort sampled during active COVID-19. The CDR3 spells CAIPPSGRDTGELFF. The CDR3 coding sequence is TGTGCTATCCCCCCTAGCGGGAGGGACACCGGGGAGCTGTTTTTT.